The following is a T cell receptor beta chain sequence with its context. CDR3 size: 16 residues. Between the trimmed V and J ends, which lost 5 bases and 5 bases, there was a span of 18 bases. Germline CDR1 reads SEHNR; CDR2 reads FQNEAQ (reference sequence). Making TCR cDNA involved 5'RACE template switching, which added UMIs and a universal primer site. Each CDR3 protein gets one entry after TCRdb re-called the 5' RACE reads with MiXCR. The sample lists a few hundred thousand distinct CDR3 sequences, 7% to 10% occurring once. This sample was included in a study of T cells after yellow fever vaccination.

The material sequenced was PBMCs, taken around 45 days after the first yellow fever vaccination. The clonotype was recovered from a man between 18 and 29 years old who received the YFV17D yellow fever vaccine. The gene calls are TRBV7-9 and TRBJ1-4; perhaps TRBD1 as D (5 bases). CDR3 residues: CASSPKGPGRNEKLFF. CDR3 nucleotide sequence: TGTGCCAGCAGCCCAAAAGGTCCAGGGAGGAATGAAAAACTGTTTTTT.